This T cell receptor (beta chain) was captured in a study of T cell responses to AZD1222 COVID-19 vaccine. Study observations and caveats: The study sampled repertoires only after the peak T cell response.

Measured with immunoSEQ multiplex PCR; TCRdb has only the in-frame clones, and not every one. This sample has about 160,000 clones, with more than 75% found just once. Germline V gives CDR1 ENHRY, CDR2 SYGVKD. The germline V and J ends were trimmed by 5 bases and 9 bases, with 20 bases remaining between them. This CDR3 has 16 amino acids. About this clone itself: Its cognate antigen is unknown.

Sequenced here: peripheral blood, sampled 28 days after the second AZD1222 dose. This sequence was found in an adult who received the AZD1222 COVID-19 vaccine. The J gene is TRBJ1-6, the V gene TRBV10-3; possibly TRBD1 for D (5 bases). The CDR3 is CAISLSSGFTGSPLHF. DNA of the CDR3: TGTGCCATCAGTTTATCCTCAGGGTTTACGGGTTCACCCCTCCACTTT.